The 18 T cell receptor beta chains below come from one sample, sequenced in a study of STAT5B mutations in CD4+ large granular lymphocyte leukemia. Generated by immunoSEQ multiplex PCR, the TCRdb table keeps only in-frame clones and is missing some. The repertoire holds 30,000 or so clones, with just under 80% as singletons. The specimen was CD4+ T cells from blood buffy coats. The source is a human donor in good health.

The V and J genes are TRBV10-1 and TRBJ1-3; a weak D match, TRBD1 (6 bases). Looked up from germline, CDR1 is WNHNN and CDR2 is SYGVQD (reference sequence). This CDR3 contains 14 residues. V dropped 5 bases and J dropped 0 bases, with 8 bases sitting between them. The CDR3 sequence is CASSTGSSGNTIYF. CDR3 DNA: TGCGCCAGCAGTACAGGGAGCTCTGGAAACACCATATATTTT.

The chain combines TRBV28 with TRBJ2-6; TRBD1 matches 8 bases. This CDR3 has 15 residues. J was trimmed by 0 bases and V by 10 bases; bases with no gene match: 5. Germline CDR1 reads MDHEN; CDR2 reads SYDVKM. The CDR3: CAIEDRDSGANVLTF. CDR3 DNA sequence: TGTGCCATAGAGGACAGGGACTCTGGGGCCAACGTCCTGACTTTC.

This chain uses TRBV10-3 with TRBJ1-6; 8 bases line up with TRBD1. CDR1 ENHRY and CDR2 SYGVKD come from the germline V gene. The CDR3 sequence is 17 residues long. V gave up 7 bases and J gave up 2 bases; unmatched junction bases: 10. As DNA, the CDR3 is TGTGCCATCACAGGTGGACAGGGAGCTCCCTATAATTCACCCCTCCACTTT. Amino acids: CAITGGQGAPYNSPLHF.

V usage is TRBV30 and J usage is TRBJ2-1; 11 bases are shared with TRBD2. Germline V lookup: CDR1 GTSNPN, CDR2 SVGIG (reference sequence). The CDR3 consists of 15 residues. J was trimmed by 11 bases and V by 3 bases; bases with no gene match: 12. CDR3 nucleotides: TGTGCCTGGAGAGCCACTAGCGGGAGAGGTAGTAAGCAGTTCTTC. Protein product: CAWRATSGRGSKQFF.

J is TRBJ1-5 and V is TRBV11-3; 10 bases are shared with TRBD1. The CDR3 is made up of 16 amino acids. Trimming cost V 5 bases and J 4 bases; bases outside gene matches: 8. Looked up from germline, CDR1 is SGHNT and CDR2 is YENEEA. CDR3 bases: TGTGCCAGCAGCCTTCCTCGGGACAGGGGAAATCAGCCCCAGCATTTT. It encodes CASSLPRDRGNQPQHF.

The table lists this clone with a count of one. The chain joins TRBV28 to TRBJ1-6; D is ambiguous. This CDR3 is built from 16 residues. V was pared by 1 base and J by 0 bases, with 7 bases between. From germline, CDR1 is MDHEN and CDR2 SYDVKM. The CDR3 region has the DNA TGTGCCAGCAGTTTATTGGCCAGCTCCTATAATTCACCCCTCCACTTT. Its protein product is CASSLLASSYNSPLHF.

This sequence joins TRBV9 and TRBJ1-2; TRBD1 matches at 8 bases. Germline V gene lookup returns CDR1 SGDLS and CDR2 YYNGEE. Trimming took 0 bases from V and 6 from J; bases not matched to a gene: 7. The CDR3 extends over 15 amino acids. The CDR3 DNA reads TGTGCCAGCAGCGTAGGTCAGGGGGCCCCCAATGGCTACACCTTC. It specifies CASSVGQGAPNGYTF.

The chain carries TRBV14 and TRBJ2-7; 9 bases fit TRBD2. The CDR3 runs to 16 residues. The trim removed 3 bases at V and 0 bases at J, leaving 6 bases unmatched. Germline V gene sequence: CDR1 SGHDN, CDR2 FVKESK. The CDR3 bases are TGTGCCAGCAGCCAGGGGGCGGGGGGGCGCTCCTACGAGCAGTACGTC. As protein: CASSQGAGGRSYEQYV.

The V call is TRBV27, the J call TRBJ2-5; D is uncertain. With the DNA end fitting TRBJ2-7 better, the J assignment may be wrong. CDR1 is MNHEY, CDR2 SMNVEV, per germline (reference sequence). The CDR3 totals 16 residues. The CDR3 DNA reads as TGTGCCAGCAGTTCCCTATCAAGGACGCTCTCCTACGAGCAGTACTTC. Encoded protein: CASSSLSRTLSYEQYF.

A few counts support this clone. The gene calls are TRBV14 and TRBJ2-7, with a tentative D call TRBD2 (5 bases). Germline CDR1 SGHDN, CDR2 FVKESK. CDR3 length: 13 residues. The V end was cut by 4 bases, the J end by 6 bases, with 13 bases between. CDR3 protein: CASSPGLIREQYF. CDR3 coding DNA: TGTGCCAGCAGCCCCGGACTTATCCGCGAGCAGTACTTC.

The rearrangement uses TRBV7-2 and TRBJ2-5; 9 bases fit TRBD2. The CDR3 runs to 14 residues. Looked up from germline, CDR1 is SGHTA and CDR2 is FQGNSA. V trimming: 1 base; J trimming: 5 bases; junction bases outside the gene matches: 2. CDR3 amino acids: CASSLGLAVETQYF. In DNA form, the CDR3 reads TGTGCCAGCAGCTTAGGACTAGCGGTTGAGACCCAGTACTTC.

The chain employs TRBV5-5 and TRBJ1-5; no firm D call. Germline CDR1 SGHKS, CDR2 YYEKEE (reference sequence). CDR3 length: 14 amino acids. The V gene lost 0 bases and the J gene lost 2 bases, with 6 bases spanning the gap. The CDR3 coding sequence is TGTGCCAGCAGCTTGGAGTCCGGCAATCAGCCCCAGCATTTT. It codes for CASSLESGNQPQHF. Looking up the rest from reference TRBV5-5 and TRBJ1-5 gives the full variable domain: DAGVTQSPTHLIKTRGQQVTLRCSPISGHKSVSWYQQVLGQGPQFIFQYYEKEERGRGNFPDRFSARQFPNYSSELNVNALLLGDSALYLCASSLESGNQPQHFGDGTRLSIL.

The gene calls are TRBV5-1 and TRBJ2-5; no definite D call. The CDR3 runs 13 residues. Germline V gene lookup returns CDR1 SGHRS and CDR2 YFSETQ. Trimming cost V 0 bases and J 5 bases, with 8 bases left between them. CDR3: CASSLGPGETQYF. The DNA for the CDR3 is TGCGCCAGCAGCTTGGGTCCTGGGGAGACCCAGTACTTC.

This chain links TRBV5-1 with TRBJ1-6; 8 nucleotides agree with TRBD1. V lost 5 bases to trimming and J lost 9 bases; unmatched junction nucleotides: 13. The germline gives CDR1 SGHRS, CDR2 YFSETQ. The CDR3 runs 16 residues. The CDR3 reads CASRSSDRAGGSPLHF. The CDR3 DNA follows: TGCGCCAGCAGATCCTCGGACAGGGCGGGTGGTTCACCCCTCCACTTT.

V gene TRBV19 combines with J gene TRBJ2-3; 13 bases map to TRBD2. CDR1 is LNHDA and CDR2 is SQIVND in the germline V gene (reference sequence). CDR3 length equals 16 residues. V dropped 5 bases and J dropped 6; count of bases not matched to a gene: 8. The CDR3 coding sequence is TGTGCCAGTAGTCTGAGACTAGCGGGAGGAGGGGATACGCAGTATTTT. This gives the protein CASSLRLAGGGDTQYF.

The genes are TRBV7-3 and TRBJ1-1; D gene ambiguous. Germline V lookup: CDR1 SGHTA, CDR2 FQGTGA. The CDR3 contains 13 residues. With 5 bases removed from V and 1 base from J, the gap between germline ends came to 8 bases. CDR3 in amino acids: CASSLERNTEAFF. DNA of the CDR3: TGTGCCAGCAGCCTGGAAAGGAACACTGAAGCTTTCTTT. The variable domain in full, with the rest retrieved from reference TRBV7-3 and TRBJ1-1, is GAGVSQTPSNKVTEKGKYVELRCDPISGHTALYWYRQSLGQGPEFLIYFQGTGAADDSGLPNDRFFAVRPEGSVSTLKIQRTERGDSAVYLCASSLERNTEAFFGQGTRLTVV.

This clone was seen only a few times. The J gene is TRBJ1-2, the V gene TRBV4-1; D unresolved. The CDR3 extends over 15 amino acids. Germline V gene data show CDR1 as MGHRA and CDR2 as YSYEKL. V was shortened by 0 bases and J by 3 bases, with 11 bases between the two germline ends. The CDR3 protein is CASSQDSVGYYGYTF. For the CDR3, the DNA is TGCGCCAGCAGCCAAGATTCCGTGGGATACTATGGCTACACCTTC.

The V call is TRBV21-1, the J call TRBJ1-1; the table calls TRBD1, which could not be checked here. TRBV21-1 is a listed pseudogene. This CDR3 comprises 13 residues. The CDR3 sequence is CASSYQGPTEAFF. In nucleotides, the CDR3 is TGTGCCAGCAGCTACCAGGGGCCCACTGAAGCTTTCTTT.